Shown below are 28 T cell receptor beta chains from a single sample sequenced in a study of cytomegalovirus exposure and HLA in healthy donors. Use of 60 Vbeta and 13 Jbeta primers characterized the PCR. Method: immunoSEQ multiplex PCR; TCRdb's copy keeps in-frame clones and lacks some. The sample lists approximately 92,000 clones; just under 70% were seen once. Source material: PBMCs. These receptors came from a man aged 50 or older in good health and CMV-seronegative.

This rearrangement joins TRBV27 to TRBJ2-1, with 9 nucleotides matching TRBD1. Germline CDR1 and CDR2: MNHEY and SMNVEV (reference sequence). This CDR3 contains 16 residues. With V trimmed by 4 bases and J by 8 bases, 12 bases remained unmatched. CDR3 amino acids: CASSSYRAQGAHEQFF. CDR3 nucleotide sequence: TGTGCCAGCAGTTCATACCGGGCACAGGGGGCGCATGAGCAGTTCTTC.

To note about this clone: A read error may produce the germline difference seen at one junction end. This sequence joins TRBV2 and TRBJ1-1; 7 bases align to TRBD1. CDR1 and CDR2 (germline): SNHLY, FYNNEI. The CDR3 sequence is 13 residues long. The chain's CDR3 is CASSRDRNTEALF. The CDR3 bases are TGTGCCAGCAGCCGGGACAGAAACACTGAAGCTTTATTT.

The V and J genes are TRBV12-5 and TRBJ1-1; D is uncertain. This CDR3 has 13 residues. Germline V gene sequence: CDR1 LGHNT, CDR2 FRNRAP. V lost 7 bases and J 4 bases, leaving 13 bases between the germline ends. CDR3 sequence: CASDLSGSTEAFF. DNA of the CDR3: TGTGCTAGTGACCTTTCGGGGAGCACTGAAGCTTTCTTT.

This chain connects TRBV27 to TRBJ2-7, with 8 bases aligning to TRBD2. CDR1 and CDR2 from the germline V gene are MNHEY and SMNVEV (reference sequence). This CDR3 region has 16 residues. Trimming removed 2 bases from V and 0 bases from J; junction bases left unmatched: 6. CDR3 protein: CASSLAGGRSSYEQYF. The CDR3 bases are TGTGCCAGCAGTTTAGCGGGGGGTAGGAGCTCCTACGAGCAGTACTTC.

This clone was counted a few times. This chain uses TRBV7-3 with TRBJ2-1; no definite D call. This CDR3 region has 15 residues. The V gene's germline CDR1 is SGHTA and CDR2 FQGTGA. V lost 1 base, J lost 4 bases, and 11 bases lay in between. The CDR3 protein is CASSLMPSEYNEQFF. Written as DNA, the CDR3 is TGTGCCAGCAGCTTAATGCCATCCGAGTACAATGAGCAGTTCTTC.

The chain links TRBV7-2 to TRBJ1-4; D uncertain. The germline CDR1 and CDR2 sequences are SGHTA and FQGNSA. Between the trimmed V and J ends, which lost 5 bases and 6 bases, there was a span of 10 bases. This CDR3 is 13 amino acids long. The CDR3 DNA sequence: TGTGCCAGCAGCGAGGGCAGCTATGAAAAACTGTTTTTT. It specifies CASSEGSYEKLFF.

The chain couples TRBV5-4 to TRBJ2-7; 7 nucleotides align to TRBD1. Per germline, CDR1 SGHNT and CDR2 YYREEE (reference sequence). The ends lost 3 bases at V and 5 bases at J; junction bases unmatched: 5. The CDR3 covers 13 residues. The CDR3 nucleotides are TGTGCCAGCAGCTCCTTCGACAGGGACGAGCAGTACTTC. It yields the protein CASSSFDRDEQYF.

The chain couples TRBV7-3 to TRBJ2-1; D might be TRBD2 (6 bases). V dropped 5 bases and J dropped 9 bases, with 17 bases sitting between them. The CDR3 is 14 residues long. Looked up from germline, CDR1 is SGHTA and CDR2 is FQGTGA. This chain's CDR3 is CASSPDRAGTEQFF. The CDR3 nucleotides are TGTGCCAGCAGCCCAGATCGGGCGGGGACTGAGCAGTTCTTC.

V gene TRBV2 combines with J gene TRBJ1-2; D is unresolved. V lost 1 base to trimming and J lost 4 bases, with 10 bases between them. The CDR3 has 14 residues. Germline loops: CDR1 SNHLY, CDR2 FYNNEI. The CDR3 nucleotides are TGTGCCAGCAGTGAAGGGTGGCAGTCCTATGGCTACACCTTC. Translated, it gives CASSEGWQSYGYTF.

This chain joins TRBV5-1 and TRBJ2-3; 10 nucleotides match TRBD2. Germline lookup yields CDR1 SGHRS and CDR2 YFSETQ. V lost 3 bases, J lost 0 bases, and 1 base stayed unmatched. The CDR3 length is 15 residues. DNA of the CDR3: TGCGCCAGCAGCTGGGGACTAGCGAGCACAGATACGCAGTATTTT. Encoded protein: CASSWGLASTDTQYF.

This sequence joins TRBV5-1 and TRBJ1-4; tentatively, D is TRBD1 (6 bases). The length of the CDR3 is 19 residues. In germline, CDR1 is SGHRS, CDR2 YFSETQ. The ends were cut back, 3 bases at V and 3 bases at J, with 24 bases in the middle. The CDR3 loop reads CASSSGPGGSGRANEKLFF. In nucleotides, the CDR3 is TGCGCCAGCAGCTCGGGACCTGGGGGCAGTGGGAGGGCTAATGAAAAACTGTTTTTT. The variable domain in full, with the rest retrieved from reference TRBV5-1 and TRBJ1-4, is KAGVTQTPRYLIKTRGQQVTLSCSPISGHRSVSWYQQTPGQGLQFLFEYFSETQRNKGNFPGRFSGRQFSNSRSEMNVSTLELGDSALYLCASSSGPGGSGRANEKLFFGSGTQLSVL.

This clone was counted a few times. This chain uses TRBV30 with TRBJ2-3, with 8 bases fitting TRBD1. V was clipped by 4 bases and J by 2 bases; unmatched bases: 5. CDR1 is GTSNPN and CDR2 is SVGIG in the germline V gene (reference sequence). The CDR3 consists of 14 residues. The DNA for the CDR3 is TGTGCCTGGACCGGACAGGGATCCACAGATACGCAGTATTTT. Its translation is CAWTGQGSTDTQYF.

This clone appeared a few times. This chain uses TRBV6-5 with TRBJ2-3, with 8 bases identical to TRBD2. J lost 1 base, V lost 0 bases, and 3 bases had no gene match. This CDR3 spans 16 amino acids. CDR1 and CDR2 (germline): MNHEY, SVGAGI. In nucleotides, the CDR3 is TGTGCCAGCAGTTACTCGCGGGAGGTACGCACAGATACGCAGTATTTT. Its protein is CASSYSREVRTDTQYF.

This clone has a handful of counts. The chain employs TRBV4-1 and TRBJ2-2; D uncertain. Germline assignment: CDR1 MGHRA and CDR2 YSYEKL. Trimming left V 2 bases short and J 4 bases short, with 11 bases between. The CDR3 spans 15 residues. The CDR3, as DNA: TGCGCCAGCAGCCAACGAAATCTCGGCACCGGGGAGCTGTTTTTT. Protein sequence: CASSQRNLGTGELFF.

This chain connects TRBV18 to TRBJ1-1; no firm D call. The CDR3 is made up of 15 amino acids. Trimming cost V 2 bases and J 0 bases, with 10 bases left between them. Per germline, CDR1 KGHSH and CDR2 LQKENI. The CDR3 region has the DNA TGTGCCAGCTCACCAGGGAGAGGGATGAACACTGAAGCTTTCTTT. Amino acids: CASSPGRGMNTEAFF. Based on the CDR3 plus reference TRBV18 and TRBJ1-1, the full variable domain is NAGVMQNPRHLVRRRGQEARLRCSPMKGHSHVYWYRQLPEEGLKFMVYLQKENIIDESGMPKERFSAEFPKEGPSILRIQQVVRGDSAAYFCASSPGRGMNTEAFFGQGTRLTVV.

The V gene is TRBV6-6, the J gene TRBJ1-5, with 8 bases matching TRBD1. CDR1 is MNHNY and CDR2 is SVGAGI in the germline V gene (reference sequence). This CDR3 is built from 16 residues. V lost 0 bases to trimming and J lost 6 bases; unmatched junction nucleotides: 7. CDR3: CASSYSRTGGSQPQHF. The CDR3, as DNA: TGTGCCAGCAGTTACTCGAGAACAGGGGGTAGTCAGCCCCAGCATTTT.

V gene TRBV7-6 combines with J gene TRBJ2-7, with D perhaps matching TRBD2 (6 bases). This CDR3 comprises 16 residues. Germline CDR1 and CDR2: SGHVS and FNYEAQ. V was trimmed by 5 bases and J by 2 bases, leaving 19 bases between them. CDR3: CASSRGLSGETYEQYF. CDR3 sequence (DNA): TGTGCCAGCAGCCGAGGCCTTTCGGGGGAGACCTACGAGCAGTACTTC.

The chain joins TRBV11-2 to TRBJ2-7; 9 positions match TRBD1. This CDR3 comprises 16 residues. The V segment lost 5 bases and the J segment 6 bases; nucleotides outside the gene matches: 14. CDR1 and CDR2 from the germline V gene are SGHAT and FQNNGV. The CDR3 DNA sequence: TGTGCCAGCAGCCTAGGTTGGGGGACAGGGTTGTCCGAGCAGTACTTC. Encoded protein: CASSLGWGTGLSEQYF.

The chain links TRBV30 to TRBJ1-1, with TRBD1 as a possible D gene (5 bases). The V gene lost 5 bases and the J gene lost 5 bases, with 12 bases spanning the gap. The germline gives CDR1 GTSNPN, CDR2 SVGIG (reference sequence). The CDR3 spans 12 residues. CDR3 sequence (DNA): TGTGCCTGGGGGGAGGGGTGGACTGAAGCTTTCTTT. Protein sequence: CAWGEGWTEAFF.

This chain connects TRBV18 to TRBJ2-7; 8 bases agree with TRBD1. The CDR3 totals 15 residues. V lost 3 bases, J lost 0 bases, and 4 bases stayed unmatched. Germline assignment: CDR1 KGHSH and CDR2 LQKENI. CDR3 sequence: CASSPPTGGSYEQYF. DNA of the CDR3: TGTGCCAGCTCACCTCCTACAGGGGGCTCCTACGAGCAGTACTTC.

The rearrangement uses TRBV4-2 and TRBJ2-3; possible D gene TRBD2, 6 bases. Trimming took 3 bases from V and 5 from J, leaving 12 bases between them. CDR1 is LGHNA and CDR2 is YNFKEQ in the germline V gene. This CDR3 has 14 residues. The CDR3 sequence: CASSQARREDTQYF. In DNA, the CDR3 is TGTGCCAGCAGCCAGGCCCGGAGGGAAGATACGCAGTATTTT.

The chain combines TRBV6-1 with TRBJ1-1; D not certain. The length of the CDR3 is 12 residues. V was trimmed by 6 bases and J by 7 bases, leaving 12 bases between them. Germline-derived CDR1 and CDR2 are MNHNS and SASEGT. The CDR3 bases are TGTGCCAGCAGCGAGGATAGGTTTGAAGCTTTCTTT. This gives the protein CASSEDRFEAFF.

V usage is TRBV4-1 and J usage is TRBJ2-5, with 7 bases fitting TRBD2. V lost 2 bases, J lost 5 bases, and 8 bases stayed unmatched. The CDR3 is made up of 15 amino acids. Germline V gene sequence: CDR1 MGHRA, CDR2 YSYEKL. CDR3 sequence: CASSQLSGGVETQYF. CDR3 sequence (DNA): TGCGCCAGCAGCCAATTGTCGGGGGGTGTGGAGACCCAGTACTTC.

A few counts support this clone. The CDR3 DNA is TGTGCCAGCAGCCCGGGAACTAGACAGGGCGAGGCTTTCTTT. This codes for CASSPGTRQGEAFF. V is TRBV7-6 and J is TRBJ1-1, with 7 bases fitting TRBD1. The CDR3 is made up of 14 amino acids. V was clipped by 5 bases and J by 11 bases; unmatched bases: 14. Germline loops: CDR1 SGHVS, CDR2 FNYEAQ.

The chain is built from TRBV7-3 and TRBJ1-1, with D uncertain. CDR1 SGHTA and CDR2 FQGTGA come from the germline V gene. The CDR3 has 19 residues. Trimming pared 5 bases from V and 0 bases from J, leaving 25 bases between. The CDR3 coding sequence is TGTGCCAGCAGCCCCCCCCCGCACGGGGAAAATTCGTTGAACACTGAAGCTTTCTTT. It yields the protein CASSPPPHGENSLNTEAFF.

V usage is TRBV11-3 and J usage is TRBJ1-5; tentative D call: TRBD1 (6 bases). Germline lookup yields CDR1 SGHNT and CDR2 YENEEA. Trimming stripped 5 bases from V and 7 bases from J, with 12 bases between. The CDR3 runs 13 residues. CDR3 region: CASSRTRGQPQHF. CDR3 in DNA: TGTGCCAGCAGCCGTACCAGGGGACAGCCCCAGCATTTT. Variable domain in full (rest from reference TRBV11-3 and TRBJ1-5): EAGVVQSPRYKIIEKKQPVAFWCNPISGHNTLYWYLQNLGQGPELLIRYENEEAVDDSQLPKDRFSAERLKGVDSTLKIQPAELGDSAVYLCASSRTRGQPQHFGDGTRLSIL.

This chain uses TRBV7-2 with TRBJ1-2; 7 bases are shared with TRBD1. Losses at the gene ends were 5 bases for V and 8 bases for J; bases not matched to a gene: 14. The CDR3 runs 15 residues. CDR1 SGHTA and CDR2 FQGNSA come from the germline V gene. The CDR3 sequence: CASSRPTGVDYGYTF. Here the CDR3 DNA reads TGTGCCAGCAGCCGACCCACAGGGGTAGATTACGGCTACACCTTC.

CDR3 residues: CASSVRDSNEKLFF. DNA of the CDR3: TGTGCCAGCAGCGTCCGGGACAGTAATGAAAAACTGTTTTTT. V and J are TRBV7-8 and TRBJ1-4; TRBD1 agrees at 7 bases. Trimming removed 5 bases from V and 4 bases from J; junction bases left unmatched: 4. The CDR3 is 14 residues long. CDR1 and CDR2 (germline): SGHVS, FQNEAQ.